This T cell receptor beta chain was captured by sequencing in a study of early T cells in non-severe SARS-CoV-2 infection. Findings of the study overall: Reliance on VDJdb matching favored anti-spike CD8 responses; private and CD4 specificities were missed.

Germline lookup yields CDR1 SQVTM and CDR2 ANQGSEA. The V gene lost 7 bases and the J gene lost 4 bases, with 10 bases spanning the gap. The CDR3 length is 11 residues. Each CDR3 protein gets one entry after TCRdb re-called the 5' RACE reads with MiXCR. The sample includes roughly 120,000 distinct CDR3 sequences, around 14% of them seen just once. In its sample, this clonotype was seen a few times. Antigen: not known. The rearrangement uses TRBV29-1 and TRBJ1-2; D is perhaps TRBD1 (6 bases). The clonotype was recovered from an adult who was a healthcare worker with PCR-confirmed SARS-CoV-2 infection or an uninfected control (not recorded which). Sequencing input: whole blood. Here the CDR3 DNA reads TGCAGCGCCCAGGGGATCTATGGCTACACCTTC. It translates to CSAQGIYGYTF.